One sample yielded the 7 T cell receptor beta chains listed below, sequenced in a study of tumor-infiltrating lymphocytes in primary liver carcinoma. It was unsorted whole blood that yielded blood RNA, and germline DNA was also extracted. Synthesis of TCR beta cDNA was carried out from 450 to 650 ng total RNA with a constant-region primer. TCR beta libraries came from three nested multiplex PCR rounds using slightly modified ARM-PCR. Each of the first two PCR rounds ran roughly 10 cycles with TRBV1-TRBV30 forward and C-beta reverse primers. TCRdb recomputed calls from the multiplex PCR reads with MiXCR, one row per CDR3 protein. Of about 330,000 distinct CDR3 sequences listed, less than 75% were seen once; the top ten hold about 6%. The sequenced material came from peripheral blood. Receptors were obtained from a man aged 35 to 55 with primary liver carcinoma and hepatitis B virus infection.

This clonotype was observed at least ten times. The rearrangement links TRBV6-2 or TRBV6-3 to TRBJ1-5; 7 positions match TRBD1. The germline CDR1 and CDR2 sequences are MNHEY and SVGEGT. V was clipped by 7 bases and J by 1 base; unmatched bases: 4. The CDR3 runs 14 residues. Here the CDR3 DNA reads TGTGCCAGCAAGAGACAGGGAAGCAATCAGCCCCAGCATTTT. Translation gives CASKRQGSNQPQHF.

Note on this clonotype: This may be a read error, as it is one base from a much larger clone. J is TRBJ1-1 and V is TRBV4-1, with unresolved D. Trimming left V 0 bases short and J 1 base short, with 9 bases between. Per germline, CDR1 MGHRA and CDR2 YSYEKL. The CDR3 runs to 15 residues. CDR3: CASSQDEIRNTEAFF. The DNA for the CDR3 is TGCGCCAGCAGCCAAGATGAGATACGGAACACTGAAGCTTTCTTT.

Many counts were recorded for this clonotype. The chain carries TRBV10-1 and TRBJ2-2; D uncertain. The CDR3 consists of 14 residues. The V gene's germline CDR1 is WNHNN and CDR2 SYGVQD (reference sequence). Trimming cost V 5 bases and J 2 bases, with 9 bases left between them. In nucleotides, the CDR3 is TGCGCCAGCAGTAACTTCGGTAACACCGGGGAGCTGTTTTTT. Translation: CASSNFGNTGELFF.

The chain uses TRBV12-3 or TRBV12-4 and TRBJ2-2; TRBD1 agrees at 7 bases. The CDR3 has 17 amino acids. The V segment lost 4 bases and the J segment 2 bases; nucleotides outside the gene matches: 10. The CDR3 reads CASSSLVQGLNTGELFF. For the CDR3, the DNA is TGTGCCAGCAGTTCCCTCGTACAGGGGCTTAACACCGGGGAGCTGTTTTTT.

Concerning this clonotype: Being one base from a much bigger clone, this may be a read error. The V call is TRBV4-3, the J call TRBJ2-2; tentative D call: TRBD1 (5 bases). Germline assignment: CDR1 LGHNA and CDR2 YSLEER. The CDR3 is made up of 17 amino acids. The CDR3 DNA follows: TGCGCCAGCAGGCAAGATCCGGACACAGCGAACACCGGGGAGCTGTTTTTT. Translation: CASRQDPDTANTGELFF.

This clonotype was observed many times. The chain uses TRBV11-3 and TRBJ2-3, with 8 positions matching TRBD2. CDR1 is SGHNT, CDR2 YENEEA, per germline. CDR3 length: 15 amino acids. Trimming cost V 5 bases and J 2 bases; bases outside gene matches: 6. CDR3: CASSPAGAATDTQYF. The CDR3 DNA is TGTGCCAGCAGCCCAGCGGGAGCCGCCACAGATACGCAGTATTTT.

The V and J genes are TRBV2 and TRBJ1-5; D perhaps matches TRBD1 (5 bases). Germline CDR1 is SNHLY and CDR2 is FYNNEI. This CDR3 spans 14 amino acids. Trimming shortened V by 4 bases and J by 0 bases, and 7 bases separated the two germline ends. The CDR3 coding sequence is TGTGCCAGCAGTGCCACAGGTAGCAATCAGCCCCAGCATTTT. Translating it yields CASSATGSNQPQHF. The full variable domain, completed using reference TRBV2 and TRBJ1-5, is EPEVTQTPSHQVTQMGQEVILRCVPISNHLYFYWYRQILGQKVEFLVSFYNNEISEKSEIFDDQFSVERPDGSNFTLKIRSTKLEDSAMYFCASSATGSNQPQHFGDGTRLSIL.